A single sample gave rise to the 26 T cell receptor beta chains below, sequenced in a study of blood T cell repertoires in COVID-19. TCRdb's copy holds only in-frame clones and misses some; the assay was immunoSEQ multiplex PCR. The table shows roughly 130,000 clones, with over 80% occurring only once. Sequencing input: peripheral blood. Receptors were obtained from a man aged 35 to 55 with active or convalescent COVID-19.

CDR3 sequence (DNA): TGCGCCAGCAGCCCCGGACTAGCGGGGGCTCAAGAGACCCAGTACTTC. This codes for CASSPGLAGAQETQYF. The J gene is TRBJ2-5, the V gene TRBV5-1; 13 nucleotides line up with TRBD2. Germline values: CDR1 SGHRS, CDR2 YFSETQ. V shed 4 bases, J shed 2 bases, and the junction held 5 bases outside the gene matches. The CDR3 contains 16 residues.

The chain has TRBV7-2 and TRBJ2-2; possible D gene TRBD2, 6 bases. Trimming stripped 3 bases from V and 0 bases from J, with 8 bases between. The CDR3 runs to 15 residues. Germline V gives CDR1 SGHTA, CDR2 FQGNSA. The CDR3 loop is CASSLGGANTGELFF. CDR3 bases: TGTGCCAGCAGCTTGGGGGGAGCGAACACCGGGGAGCTGTTTTTT.

The chain couples TRBV5-6 to TRBJ2-1; perhaps TRBD2 as D (5 bases). The germline V gene has CDR1 SGHDT and CDR2 YYEEEE. V was trimmed by 6 bases and J by 8 bases, leaving 18 bases between them. The CDR3 is made up of 14 amino acids. CDR3 in DNA: TGTGCCAGCAACCTGCGGGTTGGGGTCCATGAGCAGTTCTTC. This encodes CASNLRVGVHEQFF.

This clone has more than one count but fewer than ten. The chain has TRBV4-3 and TRBJ1-6, with a tentative D call TRBD1 (6 bases). V lost 3 bases, J lost 4 bases, and 10 bases lay in between. The CDR3 consists of 15 residues. Germline assignment: CDR1 LGHNA and CDR2 YSLEER. CDR3 protein: CASSQGTPYNSPLHF. In DNA form, the CDR3 reads TGCGCCAGCAGCCAGGGGACACCGTATAATTCACCCCTCCACTTT.

This clone was observed a few times. The J gene is TRBJ1-1, the V gene TRBV4-1, with a tentative D call TRBD1 (5 bases). Between the trimmed V and J ends, which lost 4 bases and 3 bases, there was a span of 15 bases. This CDR3 is 15 amino acids long. In germline, CDR1 is MGHRA, CDR2 YSYEKL. Here the CDR3 DNA reads TGCGCCAGCAGCCGGGGACCGGCGGGGGACACTGAAGCTTTCTTT. It yields the protein CASSRGPAGDTEAFF.

The gene calls are TRBV18 and TRBJ2-5; D gene unclear. Trimming took off 1 base at V and 2 bases at J, with 5 bases between the two ends. Germline V gene data show CDR1 as KGHSH and CDR2 as LQKENI. This CDR3 contains 13 residues. This chain's CDR3 is CASSPQQQETQYF. Written as DNA, the CDR3 is TGTGCCAGCTCACCACAACAACAAGAGACCCAGTACTTC.

The genes are TRBV19 and TRBJ1-2; TRBD1 is a possible D gene (5 bases). Germline CDR1 and CDR2: LNHDA and SQIVND (reference sequence). V dropped 11 bases and J dropped 5 bases, with 9 bases sitting between them. The CDR3 sequence is 10 residues long. In DNA form, the CDR3 reads TGTGCCGCTCGGGGGTATGGCTACACCTTC. This translates into CAARGYGYTF.

The sample holds one count of this clone. The V call is TRBV5-4, the J call TRBJ1-5; D is perhaps TRBD1 (6 bases). V lost 0 bases to trimming and J lost 5 bases, with 15 bases between them. CDR1 SGHNT and CDR2 YYREEE come from the germline V gene (reference sequence). CDR3 size: 16 residues. Here the CDR3 DNA reads TGTGCCAGCAGCTTGGCCTTCGGGACAAAGGATCAGCCCCAGCATTTT. Translated: CASSLAFGTKDQPQHF.

This chain joins TRBV10-3 and TRBJ1-2; the D is unclear. In germline, CDR1 is ENHRY, CDR2 SYGVKD. The CDR3 totals 15 residues. Trimming pared 0 bases from V and 4 bases from J, leaving 12 bases between. CDR3 amino acids: CAISESNREIYGYTF. The CDR3 bases are TGTGCCATCAGTGAGTCGAACCGGGAGATCTATGGCTACACCTTC.

The V gene is TRBV10-3, the J gene TRBJ2-3; 8 nucleotides align to TRBD2. Germline V gene data show CDR1 as ENHRY and CDR2 as SYGVKD. The length of the CDR3 is 17 residues. V shed 0 bases, J shed 2 bases, and the junction held 7 bases outside the gene matches. The CDR3 spells CAISESRTSRNTDTQYF. In DNA, the CDR3 is TGTGCCATCAGTGAGTCGAGGACTAGCCGTAACACAGATACGCAGTATTTT.

This clone occurred once. This chain links TRBV5-1 with TRBJ1-4; 7 bases agree with TRBD1. This CDR3 has 15 amino acids. The germline V gene has CDR1 SGHRS and CDR2 YFSETQ. The trim removed 1 base at V and 5 bases at J, leaving 5 bases unmatched. In nucleotides, the CDR3 is TGCGCCAGCAGCTTGCAAGGGACAGCGAATGAAAAACTGTTTTTT. Its translation is CASSLQGTANEKLFF.

J is TRBJ1-1 and V is TRBV6-5; 10 bases align to TRBD1. This CDR3 is 13 amino acids long. Germline CDR1 and CDR2: MNHEY and SVGAGI. The V gene end was trimmed by 6 bases and the J gene end by 4 bases; junction bases not matched to a gene: 2. The CDR3 reads CASSGTGATEAFF. CDR3 coding DNA: TGTGCCAGCAGCGGGACAGGGGCCACTGAAGCTTTCTTT.

The chain is built from TRBV6-5 and TRBJ1-6; tentatively, D is TRBD1 (6 bases). This CDR3 has 15 amino acids. The V and J ends lost 6 bases and 7 bases respectively, with 16 bases between them. Germline lookup yields CDR1 MNHEY and CDR2 SVGAGI. The CDR3 spells CASRDIRGWNSPLHF. CDR3 in DNA: TGTGCCAGCAGAGATATCAGGGGATGGAATTCACCCCTCCACTTT.

This chain uses TRBV9 with TRBJ1-1; D is ambiguous. Trimming stripped 4 bases from V and 5 bases from J, with 9 bases between. The CDR3 covers 12 residues. CDR1 and CDR2 (germline): SGDLS, YYNGEE. DNA of the CDR3: TGTGCCAGCAGCACGCGGGAGACTGAAGCTTTCTTT. This encodes CASSTRETEAFF.

The genes are TRBV27 and TRBJ1-2; D is uncertain. The CDR3 spans 12 residues. The germline V and J ends were trimmed by 10 bases and 0 bases, with 9 bases remaining between them. The germline V gene has CDR1 MNHEY and CDR2 SMNVEV (reference sequence). The CDR3 here is CATSSTNYGYTF. CDR3 nucleotides: TGTGCCACCTCGAGTACTAACTATGGCTACACCTTC.

CDR3 sequence: CASRTPGQGLDEQYF. CDR3 DNA: TGTGCCAGCAGAACCCCGGGACAGGGCTTAGACGAGCAGTACTTC. The chain joins TRBV6-5 to TRBJ2-7; 9 nucleotides match TRBD1. The trim removed 6 bases at V and 5 bases at J, leaving 11 bases unmatched. The CDR3 covers 15 residues. The V gene's germline CDR1 is MNHEY and CDR2 SVGAGI.

The J gene is TRBJ2-6, the V gene TRBV4-3; the D gene is possibly TRBD2 (6 bases). CDR3 size: 17 residues. Trimming shortened V by 1 base and J by 0 bases, and 10 bases separated the two germline ends. The germline V gene encodes CDR1 LGHNA and CDR2 YSLEER. For the CDR3, the DNA is TGCGCCAGCAGCCAAGTCCGCGGGATCTCTGGGGCCAACGTCCTGACTTTC. Translation gives CASSQVRGISGANVLTF.

The chain couples TRBV24-1 to TRBJ2-3; TRBD1 agrees at 7 bases. Germline CDR1 is KGHDR and CDR2 is SFDVKD. V lost 9 bases, J lost 5 bases, and 10 bases stayed unmatched. CDR3 size: 14 residues. The CDR3 is CATYPGQPKDTQYF. CDR3 DNA sequence: TGTGCCACCTACCCGGGACAGCCAAAAGATACGCAGTATTTT.

The chain employs TRBV25-1 and TRBJ2-1, with 8 nucleotides matching TRBD1. V lost 8 bases, J lost 8 bases, and 8 bases stayed unmatched. CDR3 size: 13 residues. Germline CDR1 is MGHDK and CDR2 is SYGVNS. The CDR3 sequence is CASGWTGRDEQFF. CDR3 coding DNA: TGTGCCAGCGGGTGGACAGGGCGCGATGAGCAGTTCTTC.

This sequence joins TRBV11-3 and TRBJ2-1; 7 bases align to TRBD2. The CDR3 is 16 amino acids. V gave up 3 bases and J gave up 8 bases; unmatched junction bases: 13. Per the germline V gene, CDR1 is SGHNT and CDR2 is YENEEA. CDR3 in DNA: TGTGCCAGCAGCTTGAACCCCATCGGGGCGGGGGATGAGCAGTTCTTC. It translates to CASSLNPIGAGDEQFF. The variable domain in full, with the rest retrieved from reference TRBV11-3 and TRBJ2-1, is EAGVVQSPRYKIIEKKQPVAFWCNPISGHNTLYWYLQNLGQGPELLIRYENEEAVDDSQLPKDRFSAERLKGVDSTLKIQPAELGDSAVYLCASSLNPIGAGDEQFFGPGTRLTVL.

This clone was recorded at least ten times. The genes are TRBV7-3 and TRBJ2-7; D is possibly TRBD1 (6 bases). The germline V and J ends were trimmed by 3 bases and 2 bases, with 11 bases remaining between them. In germline, CDR1 is SGHTA, CDR2 FQGTGA. The CDR3 runs to 14 residues. The CDR3 sequence is CASSLGAGAYEQYF. The CDR3 region has the DNA TGTGCCAGCAGCTTGGGAGCAGGGGCCTACGAGCAGTACTTC.

This rearrangement joins TRBV5-6 to TRBJ2-3; TRBD1 aligns across 9 bases. CDR1 is SGHDT and CDR2 is YYEEEE in the germline V gene. V was clipped by 5 bases and J by 6 bases; unmatched bases: 10. The CDR3 contains 15 residues. The CDR3 reads CASRRRGTGSDTQYF. The DNA for the CDR3 is TGTGCCAGCAGGCGGCGGGGGACAGGGTCCGATACGCAGTATTTT.

The chain carries TRBV30 and TRBJ1-5, with D possibly TRBD1 on 6 matching bases. The CDR3 consists of 13 residues. Germline values: CDR1 GTSNPN, CDR2 SVGIG (reference sequence). The germline V and J ends were trimmed by 2 bases and 5 bases, with 10 bases remaining between them. In DNA form, the CDR3 reads TGTGCCTGGAGTAGTGAGGGGGATCAGCCCCAGCATTTT. This translates into CAWSSEGDQPQHF.

This clone was counted a few times. The chain has TRBV7-2 and TRBJ1-1; 7 positions agree with TRBD1. CDR1 is SGHTA, CDR2 FQGNSA, per germline. The length of the CDR3 is 13 residues. V was clipped by 4 bases and J by 9 bases; unmatched bases: 8. CDR3 bases: TGTGCCAGCAGCTCGCAGCAGGGGGTCAAAGCTTTCTTT. Translation: CASSSQQGVKAFF.

This sequence joins TRBV10-2 and TRBJ1-6; D is undetermined. CDR3 length equals 12 residues. The V and J ends lost 6 bases and 5 bases respectively, with 5 bases between them. CDR1 is WSHSY, CDR2 SAAADI, per germline. The CDR3 coding sequence is TGCGCCAGCAGACAGAATAATTCACCCCTCCACTTT. Translation gives CASRQNNSPLHF.

The chain couples TRBV11-3 to TRBJ1-6; 9 nucleotides align to TRBD1. Germline V lookup: CDR1 SGHNT, CDR2 YENEEA. Trimming took 2 bases from V and 10 from J; bases not matched to a gene: 6. This CDR3 region has 15 residues. The CDR3 spells CASSLSGQGNSPLHF. The DNA of the CDR3 is TGTGCCAGCAGCTTATCCGGACAGGGGAACTCACCCCTCCACTTT.